This note documents a single T cell receptor (beta chain) sequence. Generated by immunoSEQ multiplex PCR, the TCRdb table keeps only in-frame clones and is missing some. The sample has about 1.9 million clones, 93% seen once; the top ten hold roughly 1.7%. CD45RO-negative, CCR7-positively selected cells formed the naive CD8 fraction, excluding terminally differentiated effector memory CD45RA+ cells. The data belong to a study of shared clonotypes between healthy human individuals. CDR1 is MDHEN and CDR2 is SYDVKM in the germline V gene. The CDR3 runs to 18 residues. V was trimmed by 3 bases and J by 2 bases, leaving 20 bases between them.

This clonotype originated in a man between 18 and 35 years old in good health. Some clones in this sample may be carry-over from other donors' samples. The chain combines TRBV28 with TRBJ1-5; D is ambiguous. Sequencing was performed on naive CD8+ T cells from PBMCs. The CDR3 DNA is TGTGCCAGCAGTTTCTTCCCTCTCCGGCACGGACGCAATCAGCCCCAGCATTTT. Protein sequence: CASSFFPLRHGRNQPQHF.